The present T cell receptor beta chain was sequenced within a study of blood T cell repertoires in COVID-19. Whole-study context: Sites across the United States, Italy and Spain contributed samples from acute and convalescent COVID-19.

The repertoire was sequenced with immunoSEQ multiplex PCR; TCRdb's copy has only in-frame clones and lacks some. The sample records about 100,000 clones, roughly four fifths being singletons. CDR1 is MNHEY, CDR2 SVGAGI, per germline. The V segment lost 8 bases and the J segment 0 bases; nucleotides outside the gene matches: 6. The CDR3 length is 15 residues. The sequenced sample was peripheral blood. This sequence was found in a man aged 60-69 years with acute or convalescent COVID-19. V is TRBV6-5 and J is TRBJ2-7; 11 bases agree with TRBD1. CDR3 sequence (DNA): TGTGCCAGCTTCTCGGGGACAGGGGGCTCCTACGAGCAGTACTTC. It codes for CASFSGTGGSYEQYF.